This T cell receptor beta chain stems from a study of blood T cell repertoires in COVID-19. Authors' processing steps: Estimation of nucleated cell counts relied on the amplification of reference gene primers. Sequencing used immunoSEQ multiplex PCR; TCRdb keeps in-frame clones, though not all of them. V, J and clone size are taken as reported in that table, and D and trimming were inferred from the DNA itself. The sample shows 300,000 to 400,000 clones, roughly 90% of them seen only once. This CDR3 is 15 amino acids long. Germline loops: CDR1 SGHDT, CDR2 YYEEEE. Trimming left V 4 bases short and J 5 bases short, with 18 bases between. Recruitment covered about two dozen US areas and drew participants whose ages spanned roughly 18 to 100 years. The study assigned cohorts using participant-reported clinical history.

This clonotype was obtained from a woman under 40 with acute COVID-19. Sequenced input: PBMCs or T cells enriched from blood (not recorded which). The chain carries TRBV5-6 and TRBJ1-2; tentative D call: TRBD1 (5 bases). CDR3 nucleotide sequence: TGTGCCAGCAGCCCGGACGTCAGGGCGGATTATGGCTACACCTTC. Its protein product is CASSPDVRADYGYTF. The full variable domain, in which reference TRBV5-6 and TRBJ1-2 provide the parts outside the CDR3, is DAGVTQSPTHLIKTRGQQVTLRCSPKSGHDTVSWYQQALGQGPQFIFQYYEEEERQRGNFPDRFSGHQFPNYSSELNVNALLLGDSALYLCASSPDVRADYGYTFGSGTRLTVV.